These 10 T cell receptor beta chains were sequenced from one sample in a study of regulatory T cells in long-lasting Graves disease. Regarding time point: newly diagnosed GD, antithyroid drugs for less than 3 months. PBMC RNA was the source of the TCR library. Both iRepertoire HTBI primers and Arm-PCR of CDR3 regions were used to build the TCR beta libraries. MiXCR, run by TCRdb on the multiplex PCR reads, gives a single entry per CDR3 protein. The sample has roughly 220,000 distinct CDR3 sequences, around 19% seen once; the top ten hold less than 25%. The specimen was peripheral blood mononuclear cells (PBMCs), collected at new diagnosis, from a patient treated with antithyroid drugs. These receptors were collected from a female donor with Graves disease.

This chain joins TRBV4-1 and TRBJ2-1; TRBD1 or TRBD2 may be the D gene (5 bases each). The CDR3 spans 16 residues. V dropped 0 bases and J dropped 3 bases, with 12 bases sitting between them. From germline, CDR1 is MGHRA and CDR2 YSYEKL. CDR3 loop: CASSQERAGGYNEQFF. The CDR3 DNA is TGCGCCAGCAGCCAAGAACGAGCTGGGGGCTACAATGAGCAGTTCTTC.

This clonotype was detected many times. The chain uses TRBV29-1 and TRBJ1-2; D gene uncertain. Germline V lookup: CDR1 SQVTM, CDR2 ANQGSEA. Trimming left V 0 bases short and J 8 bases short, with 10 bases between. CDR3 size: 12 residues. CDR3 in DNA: TGCAGCGTTGAAGATGGCCCACGAGGCTACACCTTC. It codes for CSVEDGPRGYTF.

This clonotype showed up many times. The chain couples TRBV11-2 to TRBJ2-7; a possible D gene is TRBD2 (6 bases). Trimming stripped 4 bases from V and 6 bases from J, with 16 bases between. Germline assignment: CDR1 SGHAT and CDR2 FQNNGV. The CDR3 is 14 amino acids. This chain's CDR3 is CASSSAGTPFEQYF. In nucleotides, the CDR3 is TGTGCCAGCAGCTCTGCCGGGACTCCCTTCGAGCAGTACTTC.

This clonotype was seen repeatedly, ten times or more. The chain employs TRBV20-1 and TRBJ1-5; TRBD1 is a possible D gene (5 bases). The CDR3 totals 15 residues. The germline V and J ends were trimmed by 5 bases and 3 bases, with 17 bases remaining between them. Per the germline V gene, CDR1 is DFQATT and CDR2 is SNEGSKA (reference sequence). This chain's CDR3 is CSALDGHRFNQPQHF. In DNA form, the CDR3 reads TGCAGTGCTTTGGACGGACACCGCTTCAATCAGCCCCAGCATTTT.

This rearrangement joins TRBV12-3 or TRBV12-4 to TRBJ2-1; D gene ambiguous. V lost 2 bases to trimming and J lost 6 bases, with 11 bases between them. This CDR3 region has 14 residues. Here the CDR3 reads CASSLNADPNEQFF. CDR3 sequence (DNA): TGTGCCAGCAGTTTAAATGCAGATCCCAATGAGCAGTTCTTC.

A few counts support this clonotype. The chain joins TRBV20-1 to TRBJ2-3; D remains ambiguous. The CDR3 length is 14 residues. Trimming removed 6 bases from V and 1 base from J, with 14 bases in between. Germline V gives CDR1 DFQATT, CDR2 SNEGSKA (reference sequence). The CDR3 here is CSATGILGTDTQYF. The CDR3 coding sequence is TGCAGTGCCACCGGCATTTTAGGCACAGATACGCAGTATTTT.

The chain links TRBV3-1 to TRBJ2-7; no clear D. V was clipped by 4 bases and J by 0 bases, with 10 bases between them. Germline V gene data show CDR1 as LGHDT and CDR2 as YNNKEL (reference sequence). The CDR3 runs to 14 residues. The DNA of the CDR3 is TGTGCCAGCAGCCGAGCGTCTAGCTCCTACGAGCAGTACTTC. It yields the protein CASSRASSSYEQYF.

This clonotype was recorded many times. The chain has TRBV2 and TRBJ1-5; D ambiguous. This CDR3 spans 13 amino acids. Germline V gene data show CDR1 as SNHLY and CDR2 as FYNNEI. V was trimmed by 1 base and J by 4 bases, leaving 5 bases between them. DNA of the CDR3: TGTGCCAGCAGTGAAGGAGTGAATCAGCCCCAGCATTTT. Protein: CASSEGVNQPQHF. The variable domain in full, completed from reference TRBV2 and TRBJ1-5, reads EPEVTQTPSHQVTQMGQEVILRCVPISNHLYFYWYRQILGQKVEFLVSFYNNEISEKSEIFDDQFSVERPDGSNFTLKIRSTKLEDSAMYFCASSEGVNQPQHFGDGTRLSIL.

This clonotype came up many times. CDR3 nucleotide sequence: TGTGCCACCCGTCAGTCAGGGAGGGGGTCCTACAATGAGCAGTTCTTC. Its protein is CATRQSGRGSYNEQFF. The gene calls are TRBV15 and TRBJ2-1, with a tentative D call TRBD2 (7 bases). This CDR3 is 16 amino acids long. Between the trimmed V and J ends, which lost 8 bases and 1 base, there was a span of 18 bases. The germline V gene has CDR1 LNHNV and CDR2 YYDKDF (reference sequence).

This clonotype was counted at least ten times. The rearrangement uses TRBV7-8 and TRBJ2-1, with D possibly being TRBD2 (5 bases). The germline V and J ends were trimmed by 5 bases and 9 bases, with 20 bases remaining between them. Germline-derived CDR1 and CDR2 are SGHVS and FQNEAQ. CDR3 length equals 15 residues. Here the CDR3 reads CASSVRVDPGPEQFF. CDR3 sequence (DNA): TGTGCCAGCAGCGTGAGGGTGGACCCCGGGCCTGAGCAGTTCTTC.